Below, 7 T cell receptor beta chains from the same sample are listed, as sequenced in a study of post-analysis software for immune sequencing data. Unique molecular identifiers were present in the TCR beta cDNA libraries. TCRdb reanalysed the PCR reads using MiXCR and keeps one entry per CDR3 protein. The repertoire holds over 300,000 distinct CDR3 sequences, approximately 38% seen once, with around an eighth in the top ten. No cognate antigen is known for these TCRs. Whole-study results and caveats: With TRBV5-6, TRBV5-1 and TRBV20-1 included, 4 to 6 TRBV segments were more frequent in patients than in controls.

The sample consisted of blood. The receptors shown here come from a girl under 18 with multiple sclerosis.

The J gene is TRBJ2-1, the V gene TRBV12-3 or TRBV12-4, with TRBD2 matching 9 bases. Germline trimming cut 9 bases from V and 2 bases from J; bases unmatched to any gene: 8. The CDR3 is made up of 15 amino acids. The CDR3 nucleotides read TGTGCCAGTCTCCCCGCGGGGGGGGCCTACAATGAGCAGTTCTTC. Protein product: CASLPAGGAYNEQFF.

This chain connects TRBV5-1 to TRBJ1-2, with TRBD1 matching over 8 bases. Germline-derived CDR1 and CDR2 are SGHRS and YFSETQ. This CDR3 spans 16 amino acids. Unmatched junction bases numbered 7, after V lost 1 base and J lost 2 bases. The CDR3 sequence is CASSLSGTGQNYGYTF. CDR3 in DNA: TGCGCCAGCAGCTTGAGCGGGACAGGACAAAACTATGGCTACACCTTC. The entire variable domain, with the rest obtained from reference TRBV5-1 and TRBJ1-2, is as follows: KAGVTQTPRYLIKTRGQQVTLSCSPISGHRSVSWYQQTPGQGLQFLFEYFSETQRNKGNFPGRFSGRQFSNSRSEMNVSTLELGDSALYLCASSLSGTGQNYGYTFGSGTRLTVV.

This clonotype showed up just a few times. This chain uses TRBV12-3 or TRBV12-4 with TRBJ1-2, with a weak D call TRBD1 (5 bases). There are 12 residues in the CDR3. Trimming took 5 bases from V and 8 from J, leaving 12 bases between them. CDR3 in amino acids: CASSPKGYGYTF. Written as DNA, the CDR3 is TGTGCCAGCAGTCCTAAGGGGTACGGCTACACCTTC.

V and J are TRBV6-2 or TRBV6-3 and TRBJ2-1, with no clear D. The CDR3 is 13 residues long. Trimming removed 5 bases at V and 5 bases at J, with 10 bases between. The germline V gene encodes CDR1 MNHEY and CDR2 SVGEGT. CDR3 amino acids: CASSPRHDNEQFF. The CDR3, as DNA: TGTGCCAGCAGTCCCCGACACGACAATGAGCAGTTCTTC.

This clonotype was observed a handful of times. J is TRBJ2-1 and V is TRBV12-3 or TRBV12-4, with 12 positions matching TRBD2. The junction had 4 bases not matched to a gene; V was cut back by 3 bases and J by 10 bases. The CDR3 runs 14 residues. CDR3 DNA: TGTGCCAGCAGTTTGAGACTAGCGGGGGAAGAGCAGTTCTTC. Encoded protein: CASSLRLAGEEQFF.

This clonotype occurred a few times. The gene calls are TRBV15 and TRBJ2-4, with no clear D. The J call may be wrong; the DNA end is better matched by TRBJ2-7. Germline V gene lookup returns CDR1 LNHNV and CDR2 YYDKDF (reference sequence). The CDR3 runs to 14 residues. The CDR3 DNA follows: TGTGCCACCAGCAGCGGAAGACTTTCCTACGAGCAGTACTTC. It is translated as CATSSGRLSYEQYF.

In regard to this clonotype: This is likely a read error, given that the CDR3 carries no conserved phenylalanine or tryptophan at its end. J is TRBJ2-7 and V is TRBV7-3, with 8 nucleotides matching TRBD1. Germline loops: CDR1 SGHTA, CDR2 FQGTGA. The V gene end was trimmed by 2 bases and the J gene end by 1 base; junction bases not matched to a gene: 4. This CDR3 is built from 15 residues. CDR3 residues: CASSLYRGDSYEQYC. The CDR3 DNA is TGTGCCAGCAGCTTATACAGGGGGGATTCCTACGAGCAGTACTGC.